The entry below gives a single TCR beta chain sequence along with its context. This CDR3 spans 13 amino acids. Trimming shortened V by 5 bases and J by 4 bases, and 11 bases separated the two germline ends. CDR1 and CDR2 (germline): LNHDA, SQIVND (reference sequence). The data originate from a study of glioma-infiltrating T cells after dendritic cell vaccination. The immunoSEQ assay amplified TCRB CDR3 from up to 2 ug DNA. This table comes from immunoSEQ multiplex PCR, and its TCRdb copy is limited to in-frame clones, with some not included. The sample consists of roughly 87,000 clones, roughly four fifths of them appearing once. Time point here: after dendritic cell vaccination, including at tumor progression/relapse. Fresh-frozen tumor tissue and more than two years of survival data were available for all.

Material: blood, obtained after dendritic cell vaccination. The sequence came from a human donor with glioblastoma. The genes are TRBV19 and TRBJ1-1; D is perhaps TRBD1 (5 bases). The CDR3 nucleotides read TGTGCCAGTAGTTTACAGGTTACCACTGAAGCTTTCTTT. It codes for CASSLQVTTEAFF. Together with reference TRBV19 and TRBJ1-1, the CDR3 gives the full variable domain: DGGITQSPKYLFRKEGQNVTLSCEQNLNHDAMYWYRQDPGQGLRLIYYSQIVNDFQKGDIAEGYSVSREKKESFPLTVTSAQKNPTAFYLCASSLQVTTEAFFGQGTRLTVV.